The 24 T cell receptor beta chains in this list originate from one sample, sequenced in a study of identifying expanded T cells in peripheral blood. Clones were read by immunoSEQ multiplex PCR, and TCRdb kept only the in-frame ones, dropping some. The repertoire holds some 90,000 clones, with approximately 83% as singletons. The sequenced sample was blood. The origin of the receptors is a person aged 18 to 75 in good health.

V is TRBV7-9 and J is TRBJ1-1, with TRBD1 identical over 9 bases. CDR1 and CDR2 (germline): SEHNR, FQNEAQ (reference sequence). The CDR3 has 16 residues. V dropped 2 bases and J dropped 4; count of bases not matched to a gene: 8. This chain's CDR3 is CASSLYRGRASTEAFF. The CDR3, as DNA: TGTGCCAGCAGCTTATACAGGGGGCGTGCGAGCACTGAAGCTTTCTTT.

This chain connects TRBV30 to TRBJ1-1, with D uncertain. Looked up from germline, CDR1 is GTSNPN and CDR2 is SVGIG (reference sequence). The length of the CDR3 is 11 residues. The V end lost 3 bases, the J end lost 7 bases, and 9 bases lay between the germline ends. CDR3 region: CAWSRVGEAFF. As DNA, the CDR3 is TGTGCCTGGAGCCGGGTTGGTGAAGCTTTCTTT. Based on the CDR3 plus reference TRBV30 and TRBJ1-1, the full variable domain is SQTIHQWPATLVQPVGSPLSLECTVEGTSNPNLYWYRQAAGRGLQLLFYSVGIGQISSEVPQNLSASRPQDRQFILSSKKLLLSDSGFYLCAWSRVGEAFFGQGTRLTVV.

The chain combines TRBV2 with TRBJ1-2; 8 positions agree with TRBD1. Germline trimming cut 8 bases from V and 8 bases from J; bases unmatched to any gene: 10. The CDR3 covers 13 residues. Germline CDR1 SNHLY, CDR2 FYNNEI. The CDR3 sequence is CASFGQGEGGYTF. CDR3 DNA sequence: TGTGCCAGCTTTGGACAGGGCGAAGGAGGCTACACCTTC.

V usage is TRBV7-2 and J usage is TRBJ1-4, with 7 bases identical to TRBD1. The CDR3 is 15 residues long. J was trimmed by 0 bases and V by 5 bases; bases with no gene match: 3. The germline gives CDR1 SGHTA, CDR2 FQGNSA. The CDR3 nucleotides are TGTGCCAGCAGCCGGGACAGCACAACTAATGAAAAACTGTTTTTT. Translation: CASSRDSTTNEKLFF.

The rearrangement joins TRBV4-1 to TRBJ2-2, with a possible D match to TRBD2 (6 bases). The germline CDR1 and CDR2 sequences are MGHRA and YSYEKL. V was shortened by 0 bases and J by 8 bases, with 16 bases between the two germline ends. The CDR3 is 16 amino acids. DNA for the CDR3: TGCGCCAGCAGCCAAGAAGGAGGGTATGGTATTGGGGAGCTGTTTTTT. Its protein is CASSQEGGYGIGELFF.

This clone was detected only once. The CDR3 region is CASRRTLLGSGEAFF. Written as DNA, the CDR3 is TGTGCCAGCAGACGTACACTTTTGGGTTCAGGAGAAGCTTTCTTT. The rearrangement joins TRBV28 to TRBJ1-1, with D hard to call. Germline V gene lookup returns CDR1 MDHEN and CDR2 SYDVKM. V dropped 6 bases and J dropped 8 bases, with 22 bases sitting between them. The CDR3 extends over 15 amino acids.

This chain links TRBV5-6 with TRBJ1-2; unclear D gene. The CDR3 sequence is 13 residues long. With 1 base removed from V and 4 bases from J, the gap between germline ends came to 8 bases. The V gene's germline CDR1 is SGHDT and CDR2 YYEEEE. Here the CDR3 reads CASSLPGSYGYTF. In DNA form, the CDR3 reads TGTGCCAGCAGCTTGCCCGGGAGCTATGGCTACACCTTC. The whole variable domain, remainder taken from reference TRBV5-6 and TRBJ1-2, is DAGVTQSPTHLIKTRGQQVTLRCSPKSGHDTVSWYQQALGQGPQFIFQYYEEEERQRGNFPDRFSGHQFPNYSSELNVNALLLGDSALYLCASSLPGSYGYTFGSGTRLTVV.

The rearrangement uses TRBV6-5 and TRBJ1-1; D is unclear. V lost 0 bases and J lost 0, with 11 bases in between. Germline loops: CDR1 MNHEY, CDR2 SVGAGI. The CDR3 extends over 16 amino acids. The CDR3 DNA reads as TGTGCCAGCAGTTACTCGACCCGACATATGAACACTGAAGCTTTCTTT. It codes for CASSYSTRHMNTEAFF.

The CDR3, as DNA: TGTGCCAGCAGCTATCCAAGCGAGCAGTACTTC. Its translation is CASSYPSEQYF. The rearrangement links TRBV7-2 to TRBJ2-7; D ambiguous. V lost 4 bases, J lost 6 bases, and 7 bases lay in between. Germline V gene lookup returns CDR1 SGHTA and CDR2 FQGNSA. CDR3 length: 11 amino acids.

V gene TRBV7-9 combines with J gene TRBJ2-1; 9 bases are shared with TRBD1. The CDR3 consists of 15 residues. Germline V CDR1 and CDR2: SEHNR, FQNEAQ (reference sequence). V dropped 4 bases and J dropped 5; count of bases not matched to a gene: 6. As DNA, the CDR3 is TGTGCCAGCAGCTCGGGACAGGGAAGGGACAATGAGCAGTTCTTC. It specifies CASSSGQGRDNEQFF.

This clone is a singleton in its sample. This chain joins TRBV9 and TRBJ1-4; no firm D call. The CDR3 extends over 15 amino acids. The germline CDR1 and CDR2 sequences are SGDLS and YYNGEE. The ends were cut back, 1 base at V and 0 bases at J, with 7 bases in the middle. The CDR3: CASSVTIATNEKLFF. The DNA of the CDR3 is TGTGCCAGCAGCGTAACCATTGCAACTAATGAAAAACTGTTTTTT.

In this sample, this clone turned up once. V is TRBV5-1 and J is TRBJ2-1; D gene uncertain. V was pared by 4 bases and J by 2 bases, with 16 bases between. Germline CDR1 SGHRS, CDR2 YFSETQ. The CDR3 consists of 16 residues. DNA of the CDR3: TGCGCCAGCAGCCTGGGGTCGACAAGCACCTACAATGAGCAGTTCTTC. It translates to CASSLGSTSTYNEQFF.

J is TRBJ1-3 and V is TRBV5-8, with a tentative D call TRBD1 (6 bases). Per germline, CDR1 SGHTS and CDR2 YDEGEE. V was clipped by 0 bases and J by 4 bases, with 14 bases between them. The CDR3 loop spans 16 amino acids. CDR3 loop: CASSLVAGALGNTIYF. The CDR3 DNA is TGTGCCAGCAGCTTGGTGGCGGGGGCGCTGGGAAACACCATATATTTT.

With regard to this clone: An end of the junction does not agree with germline; a read error may underlie this. The chain's CDR3 is CANSPRLNWQETQYF. The DNA for the CDR3 is TGTGCCAACAGCCCCCGACTGAACTGGCAAGAGACCCAGTACTTC. The chain uses TRBV14 and TRBJ2-5, with D hard to call. The CDR3 consists of 15 residues. Germline V gives CDR1 SGHDN, CDR2 FVKESK.

The gene calls are TRBV5-1 and TRBJ2-7, with D unclear. V dropped 4 bases and J dropped 2 bases, with 10 bases sitting between them. CDR3 length: 13 residues. Germline V gene sequence: CDR1 SGHRS, CDR2 YFSETQ. The CDR3 DNA follows: TGCGCCAGCAGCATTGGGTTTCCCTACGAGCAGTACTTC. It yields the protein CASSIGFPYEQYF.

The chain has TRBV5-8 and TRBJ2-3; 14 nucleotides agree with TRBD2. Trimming removed 3 bases from V and 9 bases from J; junction bases left unmatched: 6. Germline loops: CDR1 SGHTS, CDR2 YDEGEE. CDR3 length: 15 residues. The CDR3 protein is CASSSGLAGVFTQYF. The CDR3 nucleotides read TGTGCCAGCAGCTCGGGACTAGCGGGGGTTTTCACGCAGTATTTT.

The chain is built from TRBV9 and TRBJ2-7; D is uncertain. The CDR3 is 14 residues long. CDR1 is SGDLS, CDR2 YYNGEE, per germline. V lost 3 bases, J lost 7 bases, and 17 bases lay in between. The chain's CDR3 is CASSAFGDPREQYF. The CDR3 coding sequence is TGTGCCAGCAGCGCCTTCGGTGATCCTAGGGAGCAGTACTTC.

The V and J genes are TRBV18 and TRBJ1-1; TRBD1 might be the D (6 bases). The CDR3 runs to 11 residues. V was trimmed by 3 bases and J by 8 bases, leaving 7 bases between them. The germline CDR1 and CDR2 sequences are KGHSH and LQKENI. CDR3 in amino acids: CASSPGAEAFF. In nucleotides, the CDR3 is TGTGCCAGCTCACCGGGGGCAGAAGCTTTCTTT.

The gene calls are TRBV7-9 and TRBJ2-5; D perhaps matches TRBD2 (5 bases). Trimming left V 8 bases short and J 5 bases short, with 15 bases between. This CDR3 contains 13 residues. Germline V gene lookup returns CDR1 SEHNR and CDR2 FQNEAQ (reference sequence). CDR3 DNA: TGTGCCAGCCGGATCCGGGGTGCCGAGACCCAGTACTTC. It specifies CASRIRGAETQYF.

The chain has TRBV5-5 and TRBJ1-5; tentative D call: TRBD1 (5 bases). This CDR3 region has 17 residues. Germline CDR1 reads SGHKS; CDR2 reads YYEKEE (reference sequence). The V end was cut by 4 bases, the J end by 1 base, with 18 bases between. In DNA, the CDR3 is TGTGCCAGCAGCCTCGAATTCGGGGGTTTGAGCAATCAGCCCCAGCATTTT. Encoded protein: CASSLEFGGLSNQPQHF.

The chain employs TRBV7-2 and TRBJ2-5, with D possibly TRBD1 on 6 matching bases. This CDR3 is 14 amino acids long. Germline V gene sequence: CDR1 SGHTA, CDR2 FQGNSA. Trimming removed 2 bases from V and 5 bases from J, with 12 bases in between. This CDR3 reads CASSLNQGSETQYF. The CDR3 DNA is TGTGCCAGCAGCTTAAATCAGGGGTCGGAGACCCAGTACTTC. Together with reference TRBV7-2 and TRBJ2-5, the CDR3 gives the full variable domain: GAGVSQSPSNKVTEKGKDVELRCDPISGHTALYWYRQSLGQGLEFLIYFQGNSAPDKSGLPSDRFSAERTGGSVSTLTIQRTQQEDSAVYLCASSLNQGSETQYFGPGTRLLVL.

The rearrangement uses TRBV6-5 and TRBJ1-2; TRBD1 matches at 7 bases. Germline V gene data show CDR1 as MNHEY and CDR2 as SVGAGI. The CDR3 has 12 amino acids. V lost 6 bases to trimming and J lost 7 bases; unmatched junction nucleotides: 5. In nucleotides, the CDR3 is TGTGCCAGCAGACCATCAGGGGGTGGCTACACCTTC. As protein: CASRPSGGGYTF.

The V and J genes are TRBV9 and TRBJ1-2, with no clear D. CDR1 and CDR2 (germline): SGDLS, YYNGEE. V gave up 3 bases and J gave up 3 bases, with 15 bases separating them. The CDR3 runs to 15 residues. The CDR3 loop reads CASSDGPNSDYGYTF. For the CDR3, the DNA is TGTGCCAGCAGCGACGGACCGAACTCCGACTATGGCTACACCTTC.

This chain connects TRBV4-3 to TRBJ2-1, with D perhaps given as TRBD1 or TRBD2 (5 bases each). The CDR3 spans 13 residues. The germline CDR1 and CDR2 sequences are LGHNA and YSLEER. The germline V and J ends were trimmed by 0 bases and 8 bases, with 8 bases remaining between them. The CDR3 sequence: CASSQDRGDEQFF. CDR3 bases: TGCGCCAGCAGCCAAGATCGGGGCGATGAGCAGTTCTTC.